This is a list of T cell receptor beta chains from one sample in a study of graft-versus-host responses after intestinal transplantation. The data were produced by immunoSEQ multiplex PCR, yet TCRdb's version contains in-frame clones alone and is incomplete. The table records 24,000 or so clones, over 65% of them present only once. This sample comprised PBMCs, obtained about 27 days after intestinal transplant. These TCRs come from a human patient who received an intestinal transplant, so some T cells may come from the graft donor. Both conserved end residues are part of each CDR3. Each record gives: D gene, clone size, V gene, J gene, CDR3 DNA, CDR3 protein. A D gene is named only where the DNA matches it firmly. Size tells how often a clone was seen (once, few, many) or the class of an expanded clone, and some rows leave it out.

d_gene: NA
abundance: NA
v_gene: TRBV2
j_gene: TRBJ1-1
CDR3nt: TGTGCCAGCAGTGAGGAATCGGGGGTAAGAGGTGAAGCTTTCTTT
CDR3aa: CASSEESGVRGEAFF

d_gene: NA
abundance: NA
v_gene: TRBV27
j_gene: TRBJ1-5
CDR3nt: TGTGCCAGCAGTTTGACAATCAATCAGCCCCAGCATTTT
CDR3aa: CASSLTINQPQHF

d_gene: NA
abundance: NA
v_gene: TRBV7-9
j_gene: TRBJ1-1
CDR3nt: TGTGCCAGCAGGTTGGGAGGACGGCGGAAAGCTTTCTTT
CDR3aa: CASRLGGRRKAFF

d_gene: NA
abundance: NA
v_gene: TRBV27
j_gene: TRBJ2-3
CDR3nt: TGTGCCAGCAGTCCGATAGCGCTTTGGGGCACAGATACGCAGTATTTT
CDR3aa: CASSPIALWGTDTQYF

d_gene: TRBD1
abundance: NA
v_gene: TRBV10-3
j_gene: TRBJ2-7
CDR3nt: TGTGCCATCTCCAGGGACAGCTCCTACGAGCAGTACTTC
CDR3aa: CAISRDSSYEQYF

d_gene: TRBD1
abundance: NA
v_gene: TRBV30
j_gene: TRBJ2-5
CDR3nt: TGTGCCTGGAGTGCTGGGACAGGGCAACAAGAGACCCAGTACTTC
CDR3aa: CAWSAGTGQQETQYF

d_gene: TRBD2
abundance: NA
v_gene: TRBV27
j_gene: TRBJ2-4
CDR3nt: TGTGCCAGCATCGTCCTAGCGGAAAACATTCAGTACTTC
CDR3aa: CASIVLAENIQYF

d_gene: TRBD1
abundance: NA
v_gene: TRBV7-3
j_gene: TRBJ2-7
CDR3nt: TGTGCCAGCAGCCGGGGGTCAGGGGGCCACGAGCAGTACTTC
CDR3aa: CASSRGSGGHEQYF

d_gene: NA
abundance: NA
v_gene: TRBV18
j_gene: TRBJ2-1
CDR3nt: TGTGCCAGCTCACCACCGGTATGGGTAGGGGACAATGAGCAGTTCTTC
CDR3aa: CASSPPVWVGDNEQFF

d_gene: NA
abundance: NA
v_gene: TRBV28
j_gene: TRBJ2-7
CDR3nt: TGTGCCAGCAGGACAGGAGATCCTTACGAGCAGTACTTC
CDR3aa: CASRTGDPYEQYF

d_gene: TRBD2
abundance: NA
v_gene: TRBV30
j_gene: TRBJ2-2
CDR3nt: TGTGCCTGGAGTGTAGCGGGGGGGCTAGCGGGACCCCGAAGGACCGGGGAGCTGTTTTTT
CDR3aa: CAWSVAGGLAGPRRTGELFF

d_gene: TRBD2
abundance: NA
v_gene: TRBV7-2
j_gene: TRBJ2-7
CDR3nt: TGTGCCAGCAGCCCCCTGGGTAGCGGGGGGTCCTACGAGCAGTACTTC
CDR3aa: CASSPLGSGGSYEQYF

d_gene: NA
abundance: NA
v_gene: TRBV6-1
j_gene: TRBJ2-5
CDR3nt: TGTGCCAGCATCAAGTTTTTGGGGGAAGAGACCCAGTACTTC
CDR3aa: CASIKFLGEETQYF

d_gene: NA
abundance: few
v_gene: TRBV5-5
j_gene: TRBJ1-5
CDR3nt: TGTGCCAGCAGCTTGGGGGTAGGGAATCAGCCCCAGCATTTT
CDR3aa: CASSLGVGNQPQHF